This T cell receptor (beta chain) was identified during a study of T cells after yellow fever vaccination. Overall study: Fractions with few cells were prepared using SMART-Seq v4 Ultra Low Input. General observations from the study: Most primary-vaccination clones recurred post-booster (approximately 96% CD4, roughly 87% CD8). Only a small proportion of the clonotypes turned up in both the CD4 and the CD8 compartments, likely arising from convergent recombination.

A universal primer site and UMIs were added as TCR cDNA was made by 5'RACE template switching. From the 5' RACE reads, TCRdb called clonotypes with MiXCR, one entry per CDR3 protein. This table has about 260,000 distinct CDR3 sequences, more than 3.5% appearing once. This clonotype occurred many times. What it binds is unknown. The CDR3 totals 15 residues. CDR1 and CDR2 (germline): SGHRS, YFSETQ. Trimming cost V 3 bases and J 1 base, with 11 bases left between them. This specimen was PBMCs, taken 15 days after the yellow fever booster vaccination. V is TRBV5-1 and J is TRBJ2-1, with D tentatively TRBD1 (6 bases). The TCR sequence derives from a young man who received the YFV17D yellow fever vaccine. As DNA, the CDR3 is TGCGCCAGCAGCTCAGGGGCCCCTTCCTACAATGAGCAGTTCTTC. Its translation: CASSSGAPSYNEQFF.